The clone carrying this TCR beta chain showed up many times. Its specificity is unknown. The CDR3 is 15 amino acids. The junction had 5 bases not matched to a gene; V was cut back by 6 bases and J by 0 bases. The germline CDR1 and CDR2 sequences are MDHEN and SYDVKM. These data belong to a study of Graves' ophthalmopathy and Graves' hyperthyroidism. RNA transcripts were the source from which TCR beta CDR3 regions were amplified. The library came from an HTBI-primed first-round RT-PCR and a second-round multiplex PCR. TCRdb re-called the multiplex PCR reads through MiXCR, storing one row per CDR3 protein. The sample contains around 400,000 distinct CDR3 sequences, around 20% of which appear only once. General study points: Most expanded clonotypes from thyroid (those above 0.001 frequency) were also found in blood.

The chain employs TRBV28 and TRBJ2-4; 7 bases are shared with TRBD1. Sequenced sample: peripheral blood. The sequence came from a woman aged 18 to 35 with Graves' ophthalmopathy. The CDR3 nucleotides are TGTGCCAGCAGCCCGGGACAGAGAGCCAAAAACATTCAGTACTTC. Protein: CASSPGQRAKNIQYF.